This T cell receptor (beta chain) emerged from a study of early T cells in non-severe SARS-CoV-2 infection. TCRdb independently ran MiXCR on the 5' RACE reads; one entry per CDR3 protein. The sample has 25,000 to 35,000 distinct CDR3 sequences; less than 6.5% are singletons. This clonotype was counted only a few times. Germline V gene data show CDR1 as SQVTM and CDR2 as ANQGSEA. V was clipped by 5 bases and J by 0 bases; unmatched bases: 2. CDR3 length: 13 residues. This chain connects TRBV29-1 to TRBJ2-3; 7 bases line up with TRBD2. Sequencing used whole blood. This TCR derives from an adult who was a healthcare worker with PCR-confirmed SARS-CoV-2 infection or an uninfected control (not recorded which). This CDR3 is CSVRGGSTDTQYF. CDR3 nucleotide sequence: TGCAGCGTTCGCGGGGGAAGCACAGATACGCAGTATTTT.